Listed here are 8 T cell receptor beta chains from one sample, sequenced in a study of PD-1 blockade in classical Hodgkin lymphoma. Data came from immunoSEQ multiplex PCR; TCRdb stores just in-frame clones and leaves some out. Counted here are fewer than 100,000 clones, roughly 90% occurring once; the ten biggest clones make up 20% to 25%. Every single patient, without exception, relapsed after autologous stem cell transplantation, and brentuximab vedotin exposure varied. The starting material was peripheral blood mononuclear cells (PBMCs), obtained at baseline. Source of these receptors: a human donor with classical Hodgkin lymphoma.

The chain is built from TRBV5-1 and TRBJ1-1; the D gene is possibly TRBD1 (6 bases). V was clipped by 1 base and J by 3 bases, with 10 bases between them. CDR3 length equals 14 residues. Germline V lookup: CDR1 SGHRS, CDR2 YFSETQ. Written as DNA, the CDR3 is TGCGCCAGCAGCTTGACAGGGAAGGACACTGAAGCTTTCTTT. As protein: CASSLTGKDTEAFF.

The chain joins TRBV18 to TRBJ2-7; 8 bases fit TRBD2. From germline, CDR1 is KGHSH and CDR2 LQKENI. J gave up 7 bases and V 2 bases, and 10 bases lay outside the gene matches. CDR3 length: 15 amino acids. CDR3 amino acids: CASSPGSGRLGEQYF. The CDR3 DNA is TGTGCCAGCTCACCAGGAAGCGGGAGACTGGGTGAGCAGTACTTC.

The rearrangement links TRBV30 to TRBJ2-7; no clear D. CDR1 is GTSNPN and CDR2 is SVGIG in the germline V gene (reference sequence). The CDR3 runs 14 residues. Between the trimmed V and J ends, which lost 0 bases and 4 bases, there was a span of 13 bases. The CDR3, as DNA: TGTGCCTGGAGTGTAACCCCCACCCGGTACGAGCAGTACTTC. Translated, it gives CAWSVTPTRYEQYF.

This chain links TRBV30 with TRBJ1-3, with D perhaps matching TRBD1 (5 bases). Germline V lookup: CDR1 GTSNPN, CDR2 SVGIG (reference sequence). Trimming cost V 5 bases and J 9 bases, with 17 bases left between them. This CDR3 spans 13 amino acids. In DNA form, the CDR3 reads TGTGCCTGGGACACCAGGGCCGGAGGCACCATATATTTT. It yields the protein CAWDTRAGGTIYF.

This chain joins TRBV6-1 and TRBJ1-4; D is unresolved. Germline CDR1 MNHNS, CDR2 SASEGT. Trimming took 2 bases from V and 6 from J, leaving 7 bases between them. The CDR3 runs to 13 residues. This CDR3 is CASSEPTDEKLFF. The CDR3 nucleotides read TGTGCCAGCAGTGAACCCACAGATGAAAAACTGTTTTTT.

The CDR3 protein is CASSSSHRETEAFF. The CDR3 DNA sequence: TGCGCCAGCAGCTCATCACACAGGGAAACTGAAGCTTTCTTT. J is TRBJ1-1 and V is TRBV5-1; TRBD1 might be the D (6 bases). This CDR3 contains 14 residues. Germline values: CDR1 SGHRS, CDR2 YFSETQ. Trimming pared 3 bases from V and 5 bases from J, leaving 14 bases between. The entire variable domain, with the rest obtained from reference TRBV5-1 and TRBJ1-1, is as follows: KAGVTQTPRYLIKTRGQQVTLSCSPISGHRSVSWYQQTPGQGLQFLFEYFSETQRNKGNFPGRFSGRQFSNSRSEMNVSTLELGDSALYLCASSSSHRETEAFFGQGTRLTVV.

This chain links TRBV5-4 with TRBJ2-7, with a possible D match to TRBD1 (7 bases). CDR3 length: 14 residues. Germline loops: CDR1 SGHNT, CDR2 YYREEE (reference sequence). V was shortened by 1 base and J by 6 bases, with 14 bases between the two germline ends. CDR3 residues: CASSLQGGFGEQYF. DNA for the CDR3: TGTGCCAGCAGCTTGCAGGGGGGATTCGGCGAGCAGTACTTC.

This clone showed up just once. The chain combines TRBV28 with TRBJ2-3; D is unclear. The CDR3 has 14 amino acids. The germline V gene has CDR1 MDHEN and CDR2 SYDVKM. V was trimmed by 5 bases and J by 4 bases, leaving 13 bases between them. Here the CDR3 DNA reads TGTGCCAGCAGTCCACGTCTGAACCCAGATACGCAGTATTTT. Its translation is CASSPRLNPDTQYF.